Listed below are T cell receptor beta chains from one sample, sequenced in a study of OX40 agonist ivuxolimab in advanced cancers. Sequencing used immunoSEQ multiplex PCR; TCRdb keeps in-frame clones, though not all of them. Of about 50,000 clones in the sample, about 93% were seen once. Sample: CD4+ or CD8+ T cells sorted from blood, taken in a trial of the OX40 agonist ivuxolimab. Source of these receptors: an adult with an advanced solid tumor such as melanoma, head and neck, liver or kidney cancer. Both conserved end residues are part of each CDR3. A D gene is named only where the DNA matches it firmly. Size tells how often a clone was seen (once, few, many) or the class of an expanded clone, and some rows leave it out.

CDR3 protein | CDR3 DNA | clone size | D gene | J gene | V gene
CASSFSGWSEQFF | TGTGCCAGCAGTTTTAGCGGGTGGAGTGAGCAGTTCTTC | . | TRBD2 | TRBJ2-1 | TRBV27
CASGVGGNQPQHF | TGTGCCAGCGGCGTAGGGGGTAATCAGCCCCAGCATTTT | . | . | TRBJ1-5 | TRBV28
CASSFRQAVWGTGELFF | TGTGCCAGCAGTTTTCGCCAGGCAGTTTGGGGCACCGGGGAGCTGTTTTTT | . | . | TRBJ2-2 | TRBV27
CASGLGQSNTEAFF | TGTGCTAGTGGTTTAGGACAGTCAAACACTGAAGCTTTCTTT | . | . | TRBJ1-1 | TRBV12-5
CASSWGYEQYF | TGTGCCAGCAGCTGGGGCTACGAGCAGTACTTC | . | . | TRBJ2-7 | TRBV7-2
CAISEEAVMNTEAFF | TGTGCCATCAGTGAGGAGGCGGTGATGAACACTGAAGCTTTCTTT | few | . | TRBJ1-1 | TRBV10-3
CASSLRDSPYEQYF | TGTGCCAGCAGCCTCCGGGACAGTCCCTACGAGCAGTACTTC | . | TRBD1 | TRBJ2-7 | TRBV9
CASRRQGHYEQYF | TGTGCCAGTAGAAGACAGGGACACTACGAGCAGTACTTC | . | TRBD1 | TRBJ2-7 | TRBV19
CASSQDPPGLGSGELFF | TGCGCCAGCAGCCAAGATCCGCCAGGGTTAGGTTCGGGGGAGCTGTTTTTT | . | . | TRBJ2-2 | TRBV4-3
CASSKGHEKTQYF | TGTGCCAGCAGCAAAGGACATGAAAAGACCCAGTACTTC | . | . | TRBJ2-5 | TRBV7-9
CASSEINTEAFF | TGTGCCAGCAGCGAAATTAACACTGAAGCTTTCTTT | . | . | TRBJ1-1 | TRBV7-8
CATRPRGNEKLFF | TGTGCCACCCGACCTAGGGGGAATGAAAAACTGTTTTTT | . | . | TRBJ1-4 | TRBV10-3
CASSLRAVGSYEQYF | TGCGCCAGCAGCCTCCGGGCGGTGGGGTCCTACGAGCAGTACTTC | . | . | TRBJ2-7 | TRBV4-1
CASSLQGTHEQYF | TGTGCCAGCAGCTTACAGGGGACCCACGAGCAGTACTTC | . | . | TRBJ2-7 | TRBV13
CASSYTPGNYGYTF | TGTGCCAGCAGTTACACCCCAGGGAACTATGGCTACACCTTC | . | . | TRBJ1-2 | TRBV6-5
CASTFGGPAYGYTF | TGTGCCAGCACCTTTGGGGGTCCGGCCTATGGCTACACCTTC | . | . | TRBJ1-2 | TRBV7-9
CASRIRGTPSYEQYF | TGTGCCAGTAGAATCCGTGGGACTCCATCCTACGAGCAGTACTTC | . | . | TRBJ2-7 | TRBV19
CASSPRGGTGNPYNYGYTF | TGTGCCAGCAGCCCCCGGGGGGGGACAGGCAACCCATACAACTATGGCTACACCTTC | . | TRBD1 | TRBJ1-2 | TRBV14
CASSSGGLNTIYF | TGTGCCAGCAGTTCCGGAGGACTAAACACCATATATTTT | . | . | TRBJ1-3 | TRBV6-6
CASTTGAHGYTF | TGTGCCAGCACCACGGGGGCCCATGGCTACACCTTC | . | . | TRBJ1-2 | TRBV9
CASSVVEGGAYNEQFF | TGTGCCAGCAGCGTAGTTGAGGGAGGGGCCTACAATGAGCAGTTCTTC | . | TRBD2 | TRBJ2-1 | TRBV9
CASRSGENSYEQYF | TGTGCCAGCAGATCTGGGGAGAACTCCTACGAGCAGTACTTC | once | . | TRBJ2-7 | TRBV5-6
CASSRESNQPQHF | TGTGCCAGCAGCAGAGAAAGCAATCAGCCCCAGCATTTT | few | . | TRBJ1-5 | TRBV2
CASSNRGQGTEAFF | TGTGCCAGCAGTAACAGGGGGCAGGGCACTGAAGCTTTCTTT | . | TRBD1 | TRBJ1-1 | TRBV28
CASSLGQGASGELFF | TGTGCCAGCAGCCTGGGACAGGGGGCTAGCGGGGAGCTGTTTTTT | once | TRBD1 | TRBJ2-2 | TRBV13
CASSQAGGGHTDTQYF | TGCGCCAGCAGCCAAGCGGGGGGGGGCCACACAGATACGCAGTATTTT | . | TRBD2 | TRBJ2-3 | TRBV4-3
CASSVGGTGYEQYF | TGTGCCAGCAGCGTAGGGGGGACAGGTTACGAGCAGTACTTC | . | TRBD1 | TRBJ2-7 | TRBV9
CASSPTENTEAFF | TGCGCCAGCAGCCCGACAGAGAACACTGAAGCTTTCTTT | . | . | TRBJ1-1 | TRBV4-3
CASSERGLVPFYNEQFF | TGTGCCAGCAGTGAACGGGGTCTAGTCCCGTTCTACAATGAGCAGTTCTTC | . | . | TRBJ2-1 | TRBV6-1
CASSAGTSGYNEQFF | TGTGCCAGCAGTGCCGGGACTAGCGGTTACAATGAGCAGTTCTTC | . | TRBD2 | TRBJ2-1 | TRBV27
CASSLLGNYGYTF | TGTGCCAGCAGTTTACTTGGGAATTATGGCTACACCTTC | . | . | TRBJ1-2 | TRBV27
CASSLARPREQFF | TGTGCCAGCAGCTTAGCGAGACCCAGGGAGCAGTTCTTC | once | . | TRBJ2-1 | TRBV11-2
CAISTVLAGVVTGELFF | TGTGCCATCAGTACCGTTCTAGCGGGAGTGGTCACCGGGGAGCTGTTTTTT | . | TRBD2 | TRBJ2-2 | TRBV10-3